These 17 T cell receptor beta chains were all obtained from the same sample, sequenced in a study of T cells after posttransplantation cyclophosphamide. TCRdb's copy holds only in-frame clones and misses some; the assay was immunoSEQ multiplex PCR. This table has some 34,000 clones, 78% appearing once. Cyclophosphamide on days +3 and +4 followed busulfan-fludarabine conditioning and a marrow graft. The specimen comprised CD4+ T cells sorted from blood, sampled 1,800 to 2,000 days after a stem cell transplant with posttransplant cyclophosphamide. These receptors all come from a female patient between 40 and 50 years old who received an allogeneic stem cell transplant from a related donor, was CMV-positive, and had no GVHD. Some T cells could come from the graft donor.

This chain connects TRBV28 to TRBJ1-4; 10 nucleotides align to TRBD1. CDR3 length equals 14 residues. V trimming: 7 bases; J trimming: 8 bases; junction bases outside the gene matches: 7. The germline CDR1 and CDR2 sequences are MDHEN and SYDVKM. The CDR3 loop reads CASISGQGGEKLFF. In nucleotides, the CDR3 is TGTGCCAGCATCTCTGGACAGGGGGGGGAAAAACTGTTTTTT. The full variable domain, in which reference TRBV28 and TRBJ1-4 provide the parts outside the CDR3, is DVKVTQSSRYLVKRTGEKVFLECVQDMDHENMFWYRQDPGLGLRLIYFSYDVKMKEKGDIPEGYSVSREKKERFSLILESASTNQTSMYLCASISGQGGEKLFFGSGTQLSVL.

The chain carries TRBV9 and TRBJ2-3; 9 nucleotides match TRBD2. CDR3 length equals 18 residues. The germline V gene encodes CDR1 SGDLS and CDR2 YYNGEE. Trimming cost V 0 bases and J 2 bases; bases outside gene matches: 10. The CDR3 DNA reads TGTGCCAGCAGCGTAGGTGGGAGGGGCGGGGGGGCCACAGATACGCAGTATTTT. Amino acids: CASSVGGRGGGATDTQYF.

This chain links TRBV7-2 with TRBJ2-1; 8 positions match TRBD1. Unmatched junction bases numbered 3, after V lost 6 bases and J lost 2 bases. Germline CDR1 and CDR2: SGHTA and FQGNSA. CDR3 length: 14 amino acids. DNA for the CDR3: TGTGCCAGCAGGGACAGGGTTACCTACAATGAGCAGTTCTTC. It is translated as CASRDRVTYNEQFF.

This chain uses TRBV6-1 with TRBJ1-6; D is possibly TRBD1 (6 bases). The CDR3 totals 14 residues. CDR1 and CDR2 (germline): MNHNS, SASEGT. V was clipped by 7 bases and J by 7 bases, with 14 bases between them. The CDR3 is CASTSGESNSPLHF. CDR3 nucleotide sequence: TGTGCCAGCACCTCAGGGGAGTCAAATTCACCCCTCCACTTT.

The V call is TRBV5-6, the J call TRBJ1-2; D unresolved. Germline V gene data show CDR1 as SGHDT and CDR2 as YYEEEE. Trimming left V 0 bases short and J 1 base short, with 10 bases between. The CDR3 is made up of 15 amino acids. The CDR3 protein is CASSLATDYNYGYTF. Written as DNA, the CDR3 is TGTGCCAGCAGCTTGGCAACGGACTATAACTATGGCTACACCTTC.

The chain couples TRBV2 to TRBJ1-2; D ambiguous. The CDR3 is 14 residues long. V was trimmed by 7 bases and J by 0 bases, leaving 12 bases between them. The germline V gene has CDR1 SNHLY and CDR2 FYNNEI. The chain's CDR3 is CASKLGVSNYGYTF. CDR3 bases: TGTGCCAGCAAGCTGGGAGTATCTAACTATGGCTACACCTTC.

In its sample, this clone was seen once. The chain combines TRBV7-9 with TRBJ2-4; 7 bases fit TRBD2. Losses at the gene ends were 2 bases for V and 0 bases for J; bases not matched to a gene: 13. Germline CDR1 SEHNR, CDR2 FQNEAQ (reference sequence). The CDR3 length is 19 residues. The CDR3 region is CASSLRHVGGEIAKNIQYF. In nucleotides, the CDR3 is TGTGCCAGCAGCTTACGTCACGTGGGAGGGGAGATAGCCAAAAACATTCAGTACTTC.

This rearrangement joins TRBV6-1 to TRBJ1-2; the D gene is possibly TRBD1 (5 bases). CDR1 and CDR2 (germline): MNHNS, SASEGT. The CDR3 consists of 13 residues. Trimming removed 9 bases from V and 5 bases from J, with 16 bases in between. CDR3 protein: CASMGPPSYGYTF. CDR3 DNA sequence: TGTGCCAGTATGGGGCCCCCATCTTATGGCTACACCTTC.

The rearrangement uses TRBV9 and TRBJ2-1; D possibly corresponds to TRBD2 (5 bases). The V gene lost 1 base and the J gene lost 7 bases, with 12 bases spanning the gap. Germline assignment: CDR1 SGDLS and CDR2 YYNGEE. CDR3 length equals 14 residues. The CDR3 is CASSVYLRENEQFF. CDR3 nucleotides: TGTGCCAGCAGCGTATATTTGAGGGAGAATGAGCAGTTCTTC.

For the CDR3, the DNA is TGCAGCTTTTGGGGAGGGGGAGAGACCCAGTACTTC. This gives the protein CSFWGGGETQYF. This chain connects TRBV29-1 to TRBJ2-5; maybe TRBD2 (7 bases). The CDR3 runs to 12 residues. Trimming shortened V by 8 bases and J by 4 bases, and 14 bases separated the two germline ends. Germline V gene lookup returns CDR1 SQVTM and CDR2 ANQGSEA.

The genes are TRBV5-1 and TRBJ2-1; the match to TRBD2 covers 14 bases. The V segment lost 4 bases and the J segment 2 bases; nucleotides outside the gene matches: 2. Germline lookup yields CDR1 SGHRS and CDR2 YFSETQ. The CDR3 sequence is 16 residues long. CDR3 protein: CASSQGLAGAYNEQFF. In nucleotides, the CDR3 is TGCGCCAGCAGCCAGGGACTAGCGGGGGCCTACAATGAGCAGTTCTTC. The full variable domain, its missing parts supplied by reference TRBV5-1 and TRBJ2-1, is KAGVTQTPRYLIKTRGQQVTLSCSPISGHRSVSWYQQTPGQGLQFLFEYFSETQRNKGNFPGRFSGRQFSNSRSEMNVSTLELGDSALYLCASSQGLAGAYNEQFFGPGTRLTVL.

The V gene is TRBV19, the J gene TRBJ2-5; D is perhaps TRBD2 (5 bases). Trimming shortened V by 1 base and J by 5 bases, and 5 bases separated the two germline ends. The CDR3 has 12 residues. Germline loops: CDR1 LNHDA, CDR2 SQIVND (reference sequence). The CDR3 DNA reads TGTGCCAGTAGTATAGCGGGGGAGACCCAGTACTTC. Its protein product is CASSIAGETQYF.

The chain uses TRBV5-1 and TRBJ1-1; D unclear. Germline-derived CDR1 and CDR2 are SGHRS and YFSETQ. Trimming stripped 1 base from V and 6 bases from J, with 13 bases between. The CDR3 extends over 14 amino acids. Written as DNA, the CDR3 is TGCGCCAGCAGCTTGCCGGGGAGTGTTTCTGAAGCTTTCTTT. It encodes CASSLPGSVSEAFF.

The CDR3 loop reads CASSKGDNSGNTIYF. DNA of the CDR3: TGTGCCAGCAGCAAAGGGGACAATTCTGGAAACACCATATATTTT. This chain links TRBV21-1 with TRBJ1-3; the D call TRBD1 from the table was never checked on the DNA. TRBV21-1 is described as a pseudogene. The length of the CDR3 is 15 residues.

The rearrangement uses TRBV11-1 and TRBJ2-1, with 9 bases aligning to TRBD2. With V trimmed by 0 bases and J by 4 bases, 7 bases remained unmatched. This CDR3 has 17 residues. CDR1 is SGHAT, CDR2 FQDESV, per germline (reference sequence). CDR3 DNA: TGTGCCAGCAGCTTAGCGGCTGCGGGGGGGCCATACAATGAGCAGTTCTTC. Translated: CASSLAAAGGPYNEQFF.

The gene calls are TRBV29-1 and TRBJ2-1; 11 bases map to TRBD2. This CDR3 spans 15 amino acids. V dropped 3 bases and J dropped 7; count of bases not matched to a gene: 8. The germline CDR1 and CDR2 sequences are SQVTM and ANQGSEA. CDR3 loop: CSVEWVSGGDNEQFF. For the CDR3, the DNA is TGCAGCGTTGAGTGGGTTAGCGGGGGGGATAATGAGCAGTTCTTC.

The chain combines TRBV9 with TRBJ2-4; 10 nucleotides align to TRBD2. With V trimmed by 3 bases and J by 10 bases, 7 bases remained unmatched. Germline assignment: CDR1 SGDLS and CDR2 YYNGEE. The CDR3 has 14 residues. The CDR3: CASSARERGGIQYF. DNA for the CDR3: TGTGCCAGCAGCGCCCGCGAGCGGGGGGGGATTCAGTACTTC.